A selection of T cell receptor beta chains follows, all from one sample in a study of blood T cell repertoires in COVID-19. Clones were sequenced by immunoSEQ multiplex PCR, and TCRdb holds only the in-frame ones, with some missing. The data hold fewer than 200,000 clones, with 83% observed a single time. The sequenced sample consisted of PBMCs or T cells enriched from blood (not recorded which). The source is a woman between 50 and 59 years old in a cohort exposed to, infected with or recovered from COVID-19 (not recorded which). CDR3s include the opening cysteine and the closing phenylalanine or tryptophan.

j_call | v_call | cdr3_aa
TRBJ2-3 | TRBV11-3 | CASSLRGQGTDTQYF
TRBJ2-1 | TRBV5-4 | CASSRKLAEYNEQFF
TRBJ1-1 | TRBV29-1 | CSVGGLNTEAFF
TRBJ2-1 | TRBV3-1/TRBV3-2 | CASSQGLAGGTLGYNEQFF
TRBJ1-5 | TRBV4-2 | CASSQYGEGEDNQPQHF
TRBJ1-2 | TRBV12-3/TRBV12-4 | CASSWGRDGYTF
TRBJ2-7 | TRBV9 | CASSGGARDYGYEQYF
TRBJ2-5 | TRBV19 | CASSIGLAGEAETQYF
TRBJ2-1 | TRBV19 | CASSIGLAPQAVQFF
TRBJ1-2 | TRBV15 | CATSSDRGDYGYTF
TRBJ2-7 | TRBV2 | CASTPLRTYEQYF
TRBJ2-2 | TRBV2 | CASSEAGKGHQNNTNTGELFF
TRBJ1-1 | TRBV5-1 | CASSSGRGASRRQGADTEAFF
TRBJ1-5 | TRBV24-1 | CATSDTGQSVRGAQHF
TRBJ1-1 | TRBV6-5 | CASSYSIWGGTEAFF
TRBJ2-3 | TRBV7-3 | CASSYTSGGARSTDTQYF
TRBJ2-1 | TRBV5-4 | CASSSTTREDEQFF
TRBJ1-2 | TRBV6-5 | CASSPGQGNYGYTF
TRBJ1-1 | TRBV5-1 | CASSMTGSDTEAFF
TRBJ1-5 | TRBV2 | CASSVELGGTQPQHF
TRBJ2-2 | TRBV11-2 | CASSPTGTNTGELFF
TRBJ2-3 | TRBV2 | CASRRTSLGTDTQYF
TRBJ1-5 | TRBV21-1 | CASSGPVRGSNQPQHF
TRBJ1-1 | TRBV18 | CASSSLTGTLNTEAFF
TRBJ2-2 | TRBV6-1 | CASSERGGTGELFF
TRBJ2-1 | TRBV2 | CASSPSRGLADRHNEQFF
TRBJ2-1 | TRBV28 | CASRPGTGTFYSYNEQFF
TRBJ2-2 | TRBV27 | CASSRGLAGAANTGELFF
TRBJ2-3 | TRBV5-8 | CASRRYGGATDTQYF
TRBJ2-5 | TRBV5-1 | CASSSQTATLGQFKETQYF
TRBJ2-7 | TRBV6-2/TRBV6-3 | CASSQTYESSYEQYF
TRBJ2-5 | TRBV5-1 | CASSLYASPGTSGRLPYF
TRBJ2-7 | TRBV25-1 | CASSRGPYEQYF
TRBJ1-2 | TRBV19 | CASSIDRGTGVYYGYTF
TRBJ2-5 | TRBV28 | CASSSQGLRETQYF
TRBJ2-7 | TRBV5-4 | CASSLDRGQTYEQYF
TRBJ2-7 | TRBV3-1/TRBV3-2 | CASSQEWGWLRWCEQYF
TRBJ2-5 | TRBV5-1 | CASSLANRGGWQQETQYF
TRBJ1-2 | TRBV9 | CASSPRGGGYTF
TRBJ2-5 | TRBV2 | CASSAGVKGGSSQETQYF
TRBJ2-5 | TRBV5-5 | CASSLYPEETQYF
TRBJ2-5 | TRBV7-2 | CASRTGGQETQYF